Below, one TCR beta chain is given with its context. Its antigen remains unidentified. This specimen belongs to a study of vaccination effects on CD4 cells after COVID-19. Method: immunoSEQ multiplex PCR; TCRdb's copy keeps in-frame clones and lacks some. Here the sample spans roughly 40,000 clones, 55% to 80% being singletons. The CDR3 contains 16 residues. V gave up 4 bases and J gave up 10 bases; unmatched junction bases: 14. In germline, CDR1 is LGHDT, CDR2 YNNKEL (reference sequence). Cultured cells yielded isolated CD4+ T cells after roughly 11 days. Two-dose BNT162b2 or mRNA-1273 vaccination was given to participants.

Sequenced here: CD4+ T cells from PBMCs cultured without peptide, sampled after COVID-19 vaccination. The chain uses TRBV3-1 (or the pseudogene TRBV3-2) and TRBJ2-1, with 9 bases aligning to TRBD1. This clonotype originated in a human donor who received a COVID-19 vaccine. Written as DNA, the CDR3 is TGTGCCAGCAGCCCCCTGGTCCCGGGACAGGGTTGGGAGCAGTTCTTC. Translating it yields CASSPLVPGQGWEQFF.